The sequence of this T cell receptor beta chain was determined in a study of a mutant IDH1 vaccine in newly diagnosed glioma. On this clone itself: Antigen: not known.

Profiled with immunoSEQ multiplex PCR; TCRdb holds only in-frame clones, not every one. The sample holds tens of thousands of clones; approximately 82% are singletons and the top ten take 3% to 4%. Noted time point: week 5, during vaccination. The investigators gave 300 ug of mutant IDH1 20-mer peptide in each vaccine dose, together with topical imiquimod. The clonotype originates from a man aged 30 to 45 with glioma. The sample was PBMCs, taken from a glioma patient whose treatment included an IDH1 peptide vaccine.

CDR3 region: CASSLLGLPGELFF. The DNA for the CDR3 is TGCGCCAGCAGCTTACTAGGTTTACCCGGGGAGCTGTTTTTT. V usage is TRBV5-1 and J usage is TRBJ2-2, with a weak D call TRBD2 (5 bases). Germline V gene lookup returns CDR1 SGHRS and CDR2 YFSETQ. This CDR3 contains 14 residues. V was clipped by 2 bases and J by 6 bases, with 11 bases between them.